The entry below gives a single T cell receptor (beta chain) sequence along with its context. Its antigen is still unknown. This entry is derived from a study of shared clonotypes between healthy human individuals. Study-wide results and caveats: Generally, naive subsets (rather than memory subsets) showed larger estimated richness.

The CDR3 covers 14 residues. When replicate PCRs were run on sorted subsets, they used 150 to 250 ng DNA, about 30,000 T cell genomes. Per the original methods: There were no quality scores in the junction-only immunoSEQ sequences, so filtering differed. Sequenced by immunoSEQ multiplex PCR; TCRdb stores in-frame clones only, minus some. Clone size and V and J calls were adopted from that table, with D and trimming inferred from the DNA. This sample carries some 2.4 million clones, over 85% of them seen once, and the ten largest clones take roughly 0.36%. All participating donors were Caucasian adults from Nashville, Tennessee.

The chain employs TRBV21-1 and TRBJ1-2; the table's D gene call, TRBD1, was not cross checked with the DNA. TRBV21-1 is recorded as a pseudogene. Input material: naive CD4+ T cells from PBMCs. Stated subset: CD45RA+ positively selected. The receptor's source is a man aged 18 to 30 in good health. Some clones in this sample may be carry-over from other donors' samples. In DNA, the CDR3 is TGTGCCAGCAGCCCTCAGGGGGCTAACTATGGCTACACCTTC. Translating it yields CASSPQGANYGYTF.